This T cell receptor beta chain was retrieved from a study of T cells after yellow fever vaccination. General study findings and limits: Relatively few clonotypes were ones that appeared in both CD4 and CD8 compartments. Clones from primary vaccination mostly reappeared after the booster (approximately 96% CD4, around 90% CD8).

This clonotype was observed a handful of times. The antigen remains undetermined. Unmatched junction bases numbered 5, after V lost 0 bases and J lost 5 bases. Looked up from germline, CDR1 is SGDLS and CDR2 is YYNGEE. The CDR3 runs 16 residues. TCRdb re-derived calls from the 5' RACE reads in MiXCR, one entry per CDR3 protein. The sample consists of roughly 250,000 distinct CDR3 sequences, 10% to 15% of them appearing once. The chain links TRBV9 to TRBJ2-1, with 10 positions matching TRBD2. The source was CD4+ T cells sorted from PBMCs, collected 45 days after the yellow fever booster vaccination. The TCR was taken from a man aged 25 to 45 who received the YFV17D yellow fever vaccine. The DNA of the CDR3 is TGTGCCAGCAGCGTAGCGAGTCTAGCGGGAGACAATGAGCAGTTCTTC. It yields the protein CASSVASLAGDNEQFF. Together with reference TRBV9 and TRBJ2-1, the CDR3 gives the full variable domain: DSGVTQTPKHLITATGQRVTLRCSPRSGDLSVYWYQQSLDQGLQFLIQYYNGEERAKGNILERFSAQQFPDLHSELNLSSLELGDSALYFCASSVASLAGDNEQFFGPGTRLTVL.